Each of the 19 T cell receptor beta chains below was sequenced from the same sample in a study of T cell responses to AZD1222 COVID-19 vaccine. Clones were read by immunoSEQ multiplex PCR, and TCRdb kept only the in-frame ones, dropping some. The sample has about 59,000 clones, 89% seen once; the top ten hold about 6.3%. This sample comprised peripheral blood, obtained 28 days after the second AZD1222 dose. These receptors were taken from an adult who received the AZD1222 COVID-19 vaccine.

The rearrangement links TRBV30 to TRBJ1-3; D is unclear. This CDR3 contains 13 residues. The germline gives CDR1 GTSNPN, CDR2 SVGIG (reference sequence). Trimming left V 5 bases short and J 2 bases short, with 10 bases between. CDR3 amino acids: CAWSPSPGNTIYF. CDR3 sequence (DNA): TGTGCCTGGTCTCCTAGCCCTGGAAACACCATATATTTT.

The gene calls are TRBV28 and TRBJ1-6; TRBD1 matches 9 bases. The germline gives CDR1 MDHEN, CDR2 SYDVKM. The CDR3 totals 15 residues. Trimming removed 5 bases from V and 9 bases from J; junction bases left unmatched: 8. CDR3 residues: CASSAPGQGTSPLHF. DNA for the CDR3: TGTGCCAGCAGTGCTCCGGGACAGGGCACTTCACCCCTCCACTTT. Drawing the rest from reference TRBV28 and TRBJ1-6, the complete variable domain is DVKVTQSSRYLVKRTGEKVFLECVQDMDHENMFWYRQDPGLGLRLIYFSYDVKMKEKGDIPEGYSVSREKKERFSLILESASTNQTSMYLCASSAPGQGTSPLHFGNGTRLTVT.

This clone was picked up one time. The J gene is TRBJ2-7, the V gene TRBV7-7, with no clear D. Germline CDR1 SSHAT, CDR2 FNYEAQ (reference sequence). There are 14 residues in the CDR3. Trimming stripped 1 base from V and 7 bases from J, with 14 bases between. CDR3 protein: CASSLGFMANEQYF. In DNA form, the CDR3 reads TGTGCCAGCAGCTTAGGCTTTATGGCGAATGAGCAGTACTTC.

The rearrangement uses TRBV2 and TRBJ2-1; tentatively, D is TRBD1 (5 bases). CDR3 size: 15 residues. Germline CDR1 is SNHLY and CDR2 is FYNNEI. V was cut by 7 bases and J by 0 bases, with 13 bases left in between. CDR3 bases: TGTGCCAGCACCCAGGGATGGGACTCCTACAATGAGCAGTTCTTC. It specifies CASTQGWDSYNEQFF.

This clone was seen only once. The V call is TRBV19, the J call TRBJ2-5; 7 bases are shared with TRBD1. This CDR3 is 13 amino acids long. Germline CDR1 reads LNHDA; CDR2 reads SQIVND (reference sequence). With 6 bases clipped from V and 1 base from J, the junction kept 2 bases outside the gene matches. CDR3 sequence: CASRGDSQETQYF. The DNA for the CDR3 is TGTGCCAGTAGGGGGGACAGCCAAGAGACCCAGTACTTC.

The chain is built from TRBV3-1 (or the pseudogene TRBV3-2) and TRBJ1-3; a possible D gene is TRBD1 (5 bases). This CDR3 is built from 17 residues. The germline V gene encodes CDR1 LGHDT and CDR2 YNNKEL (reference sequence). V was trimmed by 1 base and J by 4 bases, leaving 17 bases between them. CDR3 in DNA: TGTGCCAGCAGCCAAGTGTTAATAGGGGCTCCGGGAAACACCATATATTTT. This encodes CASSQVLIGAPGNTIYF.

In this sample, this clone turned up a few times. The CDR3 reads CASSYGPGPGGYTF. The CDR3, as DNA: TGTGCCAGCAGTTACGGGCCGGGCCCGGGTGGCTACACCTTC. The V gene is TRBV6-5, the J gene TRBJ1-2; D remains unclear. Germline CDR1 reads MNHEY; CDR2 reads SVGAGI. Trimming stripped 2 bases from V and 7 bases from J, with 14 bases between. This CDR3 is built from 14 residues.

CDR3 sequence (DNA): TGCAGCGTTATACAGGGGAGGTCCTACGAGCAGTACTTC. It translates to CSVIQGRSYEQYF. The chain has TRBV29-1 and TRBJ2-7, with D possibly being TRBD1 (7 bases). The CDR3 length is 13 residues. Germline CDR1 and CDR2: SQVTM and ANQGSEA. The germline V and J ends were trimmed by 5 bases and 1 base, with 12 bases remaining between them.

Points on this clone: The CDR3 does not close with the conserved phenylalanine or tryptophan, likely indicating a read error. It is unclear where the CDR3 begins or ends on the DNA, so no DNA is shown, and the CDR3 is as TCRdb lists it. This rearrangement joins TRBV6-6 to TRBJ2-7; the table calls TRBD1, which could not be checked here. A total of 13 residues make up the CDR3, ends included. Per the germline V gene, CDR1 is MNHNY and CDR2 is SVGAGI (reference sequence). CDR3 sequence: CASSSTGTGAWAI.

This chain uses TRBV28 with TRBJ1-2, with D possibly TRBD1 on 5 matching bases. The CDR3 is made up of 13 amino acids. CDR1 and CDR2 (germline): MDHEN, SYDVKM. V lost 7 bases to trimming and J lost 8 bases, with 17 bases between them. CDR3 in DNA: TGTGCCAGCAACCGGTCAGGGTTGGGGGGCTACACCTTC. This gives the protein CASNRSGLGGYTF.

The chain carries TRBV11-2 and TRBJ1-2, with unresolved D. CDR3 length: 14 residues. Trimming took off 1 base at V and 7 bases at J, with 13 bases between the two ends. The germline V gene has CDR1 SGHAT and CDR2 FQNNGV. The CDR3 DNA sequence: TGTGCCAGCAGCTTAGGACGGGCCTCGGCTGGCTACACCTTC. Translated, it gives CASSLGRASAGYTF.

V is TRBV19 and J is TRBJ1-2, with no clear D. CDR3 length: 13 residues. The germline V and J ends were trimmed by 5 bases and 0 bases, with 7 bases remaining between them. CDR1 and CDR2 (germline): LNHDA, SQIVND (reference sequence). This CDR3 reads CASSPGSNYGYTF. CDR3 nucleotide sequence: TGTGCCAGTAGTCCGGGGTCTAACTATGGCTACACCTTC.

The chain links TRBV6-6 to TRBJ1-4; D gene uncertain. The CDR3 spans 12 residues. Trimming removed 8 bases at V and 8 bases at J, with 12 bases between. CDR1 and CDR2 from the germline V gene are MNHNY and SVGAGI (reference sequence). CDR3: CASGVKGEKLFF. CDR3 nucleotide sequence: TGTGCCAGCGGGGTCAAGGGCGAAAAACTGTTTTTT.

The CDR3 reads CSASIGTGQFF. For the CDR3, the DNA is TGCAGTGCTAGTATTGGGACAGGTCAGTTCTTC. The chain couples TRBV20-1 to TRBJ2-1, with 8 bases that match TRBD1. Looked up from germline, CDR1 is DFQATT and CDR2 is SNEGSKA (reference sequence). The CDR3 consists of 11 residues. The trim removed 3 bases at V and 13 bases at J, leaving 5 bases unmatched.

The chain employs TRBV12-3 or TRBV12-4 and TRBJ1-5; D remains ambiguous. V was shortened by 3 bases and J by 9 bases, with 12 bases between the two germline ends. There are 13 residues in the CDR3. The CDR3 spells CASSLVERPPQHF. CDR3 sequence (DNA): TGTGCCAGCAGTTTGGTGGAGCGGCCGCCCCAGCATTTT.

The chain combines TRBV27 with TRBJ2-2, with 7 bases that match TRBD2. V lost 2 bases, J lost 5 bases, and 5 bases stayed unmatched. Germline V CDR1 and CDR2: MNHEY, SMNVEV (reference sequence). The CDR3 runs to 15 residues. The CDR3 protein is CASSLTSGATGELFF. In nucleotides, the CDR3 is TGTGCCAGCAGTTTAACGAGCGGGGCGACCGGGGAGCTGTTTTTT.

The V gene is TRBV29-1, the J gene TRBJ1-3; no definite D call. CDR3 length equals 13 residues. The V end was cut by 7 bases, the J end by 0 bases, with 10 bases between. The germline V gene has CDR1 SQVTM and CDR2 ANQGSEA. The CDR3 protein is CSAALSSGNTIYF. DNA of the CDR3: TGCAGCGCCGCCCTGAGCTCTGGAAACACCATATATTTT.

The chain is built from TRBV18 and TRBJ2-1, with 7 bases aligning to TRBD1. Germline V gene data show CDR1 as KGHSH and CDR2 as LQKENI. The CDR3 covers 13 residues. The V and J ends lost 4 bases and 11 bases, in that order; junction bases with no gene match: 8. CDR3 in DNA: TGTGCCAGCTCACAAAATACAGGGGATCAGCAGTTCTTC. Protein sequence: CASSQNTGDQQFF.

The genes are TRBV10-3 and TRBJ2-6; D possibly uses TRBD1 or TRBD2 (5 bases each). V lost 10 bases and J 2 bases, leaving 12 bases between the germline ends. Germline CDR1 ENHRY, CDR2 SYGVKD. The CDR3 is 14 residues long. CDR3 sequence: CATTGTTGANVLTF. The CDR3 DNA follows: TGTGCCACTACCGGGACCACTGGGGCCAACGTCCTGACTTTC.